These T cell receptor beta chains were read from a single sample in a study of cytomegalovirus exposure and HLA in healthy donors. Sequencing was performed with immunoSEQ multiplex PCR; in TCRdb, only in-frame clones are kept and a portion is missing. The repertoire has about 96,000 clones, around 79% of them found once; the top ten carry under 3%. Sequencing input: PBMCs. These receptors were taken from a female donor in good health and CMV-seropositive. Both conserved end residues are part of each CDR3. The order of the fields is D gene, J gene, V gene, clone size, CDR3 DNA, CDR3 protein. D genes are given only for firm matches. For some rows the clone size is stated as once, few or many, or as a class when expanded; others skip it.

d_call: TRBD1; j_call: TRBJ1-1; v_call: TRBV27; clone_size: .; cdr3_nt: TGTGCCAGCAGTCCGGAGACAGGGCGTTCAGCTTTCTTT; cdr3_aa: CASSPETGRSAFF
d_call: TRBD2; j_call: TRBJ2-1; v_call: TRBV6-1; clone_size: .; cdr3_nt: TGTGCCGGTGGGCTAGCGGGGGGTAATGAGCAGTTCTTC; cdr3_aa: CAGGLAGGNEQFF
d_call: TRBD1; j_call: TRBJ1-2; v_call: TRBV29-1; clone_size: once; cdr3_nt: TGCAGCGTGGCAGACAGGGAGGTCGGCTACACCTTC; cdr3_aa: CSVADREVGYTF
d_call: .; j_call: TRBJ1-1; v_call: TRBV4-1; clone_size: .; cdr3_nt: TGCGCCAGCAGCCAAGATAATGGCCTCTCTCGTGAAGCTTTCTTT; cdr3_aa: CASSQDNGLSREAFF
d_call: .; j_call: TRBJ1-1; v_call: TRBV10-2; clone_size: .; cdr3_nt: TGCGCCAGCAGTTCCAGGGCCGTTGAAACTGAAGCTTTCTTT; cdr3_aa: CASSSRAVETEAFF
d_call: TRBD1; j_call: TRBJ2-5; v_call: TRBV15; clone_size: .; cdr3_nt: TGTGCCACCAGCAGAGATCGGGACAGTCAAGAGACCCAGTACTTC; cdr3_aa: CATSRDRDSQETQYF
d_call: .; j_call: TRBJ2-2; v_call: TRBV5-6; clone_size: .; cdr3_nt: TGTGCCAGCAGCTGGGGCCCCACGACGAACACCGGGGAGCTGTTTTTT; cdr3_aa: CASSWGPTTNTGELFF
d_call: .; j_call: TRBJ2-3; v_call: TRBV7-2; clone_size: .; cdr3_nt: TGTGCCAGCAGCTTTCGGAGGATGGATACGCAGTATTTT; cdr3_aa: CASSFRRMDTQYF
d_call: .; j_call: TRBJ1-1; v_call: TRBV7-2; clone_size: .; cdr3_nt: TGTGCCAGCAGCTTCGGAGAAACGAACACTGAAGCTTTCTTT; cdr3_aa: CASSFGETNTEAFF
d_call: .; j_call: TRBJ2-5; v_call: TRBV7-2; clone_size: .; cdr3_nt: TGTGCCAGCAGCTTATTGGGGGGGCGATGGGTCGAGACCCAGTACTTC; cdr3_aa: CASSLLGGRWVETQYF
d_call: TRBD2; j_call: TRBJ2-3; v_call: TRBV7-2; clone_size: .; cdr3_nt: TGTGCCAGCAGTACGGGGGGGCCTGCAGATACGCAGTATTTT; cdr3_aa: CASSTGGPADTQYF
d_call: .; j_call: TRBJ1-6; v_call: TRBV28; clone_size: .; cdr3_nt: TGTGCCAGCATGCTGCCCTCAGGTTATAATTCACCCCTCCACTTT; cdr3_aa: CASMLPSGYNSPLHF
d_call: .; j_call: TRBJ1-1; v_call: TRBV4-2; clone_size: .; cdr3_nt: TGTGCCAGCAGTCCCCCGGAGGGAAGTCGAACTGAAGCTTTCTTT; cdr3_aa: CASSPPEGSRTEAFF
d_call: .; j_call: TRBJ2-7; v_call: TRBV7-2; clone_size: .; cdr3_nt: TGTGCCAGCAGAACCCCGTCGGCGGGGTATGAGCAGTACTTC; cdr3_aa: CASRTPSAGYEQYF
d_call: .; j_call: TRBJ2-2; v_call: TRBV13; clone_size: .; cdr3_nt: TGTGCCAGCAGATCCGGGGTCGCCGGGGAGCTGTTTTTT; cdr3_aa: CASRSGVAGELFF
d_call: .; j_call: TRBJ2-1; v_call: TRBV11-2; clone_size: .; cdr3_nt: TGTGCCAGCAGCTCTCAAGGGCCGGGGGTTGAGCAGTTCTTC; cdr3_aa: CASSSQGPGVEQFF
d_call: .; j_call: TRBJ2-7; v_call: TRBV7-2; clone_size: .; cdr3_nt: TGTGCCAGCAGCTTACGTTGGCTTCTCTACGAGCAGTACTTC; cdr3_aa: CASSLRWLLYEQYF
d_call: TRBD2; j_call: TRBJ2-2; v_call: TRBV4-2; clone_size: .; cdr3_nt: TGTGCCAGCACCCCCACAGCGGGGGTCTCGGGCACCGGGGAGCTGTTTTTT; cdr3_aa: CASTPTAGVSGTGELFF
d_call: TRBD2; j_call: TRBJ2-1; v_call: TRBV6-5; clone_size: .; cdr3_nt: TGTGCCAGCAGACCACGGGGGGAGCGTATTAATGAGCAGTTCTTC; cdr3_aa: CASRPRGERINEQFF
d_call: .; j_call: TRBJ1-2; v_call: TRBV28; clone_size: once; cdr3_nt: TGTGCCAGCACCCGGACAGTCTATGGCTACACCTTC; cdr3_aa: CASTRTVYGYTF
d_call: .; j_call: TRBJ2-1; v_call: TRBV7-2; clone_size: .; cdr3_nt: TGTGCCAGCAGCTTATCACGACAGCACAATGAGCAGTTCTTC; cdr3_aa: CASSLSRQHNEQFF
d_call: TRBD2; j_call: TRBJ2-3; v_call: TRBV4-3; clone_size: .; cdr3_nt: TGCGCCAGCAGCCGACTAGCGGGGGGAACCACAGATACGCAGTATTTT; cdr3_aa: CASSRLAGGTTDTQYF
d_call: TRBD2; j_call: TRBJ2-3; v_call: TRBV7-2; clone_size: .; cdr3_nt: TGTGCCAGCAGCCCCACTAGCGGGGGAACCACAGATACGCAGTATTTT; cdr3_aa: CASSPTSGGTTDTQYF
d_call: .; j_call: TRBJ2-7; v_call: TRBV15; clone_size: .; cdr3_nt: TGTGCCACCAGCAGAGATCTTAGGGGTAACGAGCAGTACTTC; cdr3_aa: CATSRDLRGNEQYF
d_call: .; j_call: TRBJ2-7; v_call: TRBV7-8; clone_size: few; cdr3_nt: TGTGCCAGCAGCTTAGAGGACTACTCCTACGAGCAGTACTTC; cdr3_aa: CASSLEDYSYEQYF
d_call: .; j_call: TRBJ1-1; v_call: TRBV29-1; clone_size: few; cdr3_nt: TGCAGCGTTGAAAGACAGCAGAACACTGAAGCTTTCTTT; cdr3_aa: CSVERQQNTEAFF
d_call: .; j_call: TRBJ1-6; v_call: TRBV30; clone_size: .; cdr3_nt: TGTGCCTGGAGTGTGGGGCAGGGGATCTTGTATAATTCACCCCTCCACTTT; cdr3_aa: CAWSVGQGILYNSPLHF
d_call: TRBD2; j_call: TRBJ2-1; v_call: TRBV28; clone_size: .; cdr3_nt: TGTGCCAGCAGTACCCCCCTACGGACTAGCGGGTGGGACAATGAGCAGTTCTTC; cdr3_aa: CASSTPLRTSGWDNEQFF
d_call: TRBD1; j_call: TRBJ1-1; v_call: TRBV4-2; clone_size: .; cdr3_nt: TGTGCCAGCAGCCCCCCCGTGGCAGGGGGCGGAGGGGGCACTGAAGCTTTCTTT; cdr3_aa: CASSPPVAGGGGGTEAFF
d_call: .; j_call: TRBJ2-3; v_call: TRBV13; clone_size: .; cdr3_nt: TGTGCCAGCGAAAGGGGCAGGGCAAGAGATACGCAGTATTTT; cdr3_aa: CASERGRARDTQYF
d_call: TRBD1; j_call: TRBJ1-2; v_call: TRBV13; clone_size: few; cdr3_nt: TGTGCCAGCAGCCCCCGGACAGGGGTTACTAACTATGGCTACACCTTC; cdr3_aa: CASSPRTGVTNYGYTF
d_call: .; j_call: TRBJ2-5; v_call: TRBV6-5; clone_size: .; cdr3_nt: TGTGCCAGCAGTCGTCGGTACCAAGAGACCCAGTACTTC; cdr3_aa: CASSRRYQETQYF
d_call: TRBD1; j_call: TRBJ1-1; v_call: TRBV29-1; clone_size: .; cdr3_nt: TGCAGCGGTGATGACAGGGAGAACACTGAAGCTTTCTTT; cdr3_aa: CSGDDRENTEAFF
d_call: TRBD1; j_call: TRBJ1-6; v_call: TRBV6-5; clone_size: .; cdr3_nt: TGTGCCAGCAGCCTACTGGGGACAGGGAAAGCGCCCCTCCACTTT; cdr3_aa: CASSLLGTGKAPLHF
d_call: TRBD2; j_call: TRBJ2-5; v_call: TRBV7-9; clone_size: .; cdr3_nt: TGTGCCAGCAGCTTATCCCTAGCGGGGGCTGAGACCCAGTACTTC; cdr3_aa: CASSLSLAGAETQYF
d_call: .; j_call: TRBJ1-5; v_call: TRBV11-2; clone_size: .; cdr3_nt: TGTGCCACCCGGCAGGGGCCTCAGCCCCAGCATTTT; cdr3_aa: CATRQGPQPQHF
d_call: .; j_call: TRBJ1-5; v_call: TRBV2; clone_size: .; cdr3_nt: TGTGCCAGCAAACCCACCGGCTATGGAGATCAGCCCCAGCATTTT; cdr3_aa: CASKPTGYGDQPQHF
d_call: .; j_call: TRBJ2-1; v_call: TRBV5-1; clone_size: few; cdr3_nt: TGCGCCAGCAGCTTGTTACAGGGAAGCGATGAGCAGTTCTTC; cdr3_aa: CASSLLQGSDEQFF
d_call: .; j_call: TRBJ1-2; v_call: TRBV19; clone_size: .; cdr3_nt: TGTGCCACCCGAATAGGAACAGACCATGGCTACACCTTC; cdr3_aa: CATRIGTDHGYTF
d_call: .; j_call: TRBJ1-2; v_call: TRBV2; clone_size: once; cdr3_nt: TGTGCCAGCAGTGAACTATTGAGCTACACCTTC; cdr3_aa: CASSELLSYTF
d_call: TRBD2; j_call: TRBJ2-1; v_call: TRBV5-1; clone_size: .; cdr3_nt: TGCGCCAGCAGCTTGATCCTAGCGGGGGGTGTAAACAATGAGCAGTTCTTC; cdr3_aa: CASSLILAGGVNNEQFF
d_call: .; j_call: TRBJ1-1; v_call: TRBV29-1; clone_size: .; cdr3_nt: TGCAGTGCGACACCCGACAGGAACACTGAAGCTTTCTTT; cdr3_aa: CSATPDRNTEAFF
d_call: .; j_call: TRBJ1-5; v_call: TRBV28; clone_size: .; cdr3_nt: TGTGCCAGCAGTTCCCTGAGGCCCCAGCATTTT; cdr3_aa: CASSSLRPQHF
d_call: .; j_call: TRBJ1-4; v_call: TRBV28; clone_size: .; cdr3_nt: TGTGCCAGCAGTCTGACAGAAAGCCTAGGGGCTAATGAAAAACTGTTTTTT; cdr3_aa: CASSLTESLGANEKLFF
d_call: TRBD2; j_call: TRBJ2-2; v_call: TRBV2; clone_size: .; cdr3_nt: TGTGCCAGCAGGGAACTAGCGGGAGTGTCCGGGGAGCTGTTTTTT; cdr3_aa: CASRELAGVSGELFF
d_call: TRBD1; j_call: TRBJ2-7; v_call: TRBV18; clone_size: .; cdr3_nt: TGTGCCAGCTCCCCACCGGGACAGAGATCCTACGAGCAGTACTTC; cdr3_aa: CASSPPGQRSYEQYF
d_call: .; j_call: TRBJ2-5; v_call: TRBV27; clone_size: .; cdr3_nt: TGTGCCAGCAGCTTAGGGGGGAAAGAGACCCAGTACTTC; cdr3_aa: CASSLGGKETQYF
d_call: TRBD2; j_call: TRBJ2-1; v_call: TRBV9; clone_size: .; cdr3_nt: TGTGCCAGCTCCCGGGGGGGCGTTAGGTACAATGAGCAGTTCTTC; cdr3_aa: CASSRGGVRYNEQFF
d_call: .; j_call: TRBJ2-1; v_call: TRBV30; clone_size: .; cdr3_nt: TGTGCCTGGAGTGTACGCCGGGAGCAGTTCTTC; cdr3_aa: CAWSVRREQFF
d_call: TRBD1; j_call: TRBJ2-6; v_call: TRBV5-1; clone_size: .; cdr3_nt: TGCGCCAGCAGCTTGGAGGGGGCAGGTGGGGCCAACGTCCTGACTTTC; cdr3_aa: CASSLEGAGGANVLTF
d_call: TRBD2; j_call: TRBJ2-3; v_call: TRBV10-3; clone_size: .; cdr3_nt: TGTGCCATCAGTGAGAGGGGTAGCGGGGGATCAGATACGCAGTATTTT; cdr3_aa: CAISERGSGGSDTQYF
d_call: .; j_call: TRBJ2-3; v_call: TRBV7-9; clone_size: .; cdr3_nt: TGTGCCAGCAGCCCCCGGCAGGGCAAGACAGATACGCAGTATTTT; cdr3_aa: CASSPRQGKTDTQYF
d_call: .; j_call: TRBJ1-1; v_call: TRBV30; clone_size: .; cdr3_nt: TGTGCCTGGAGTGTATTAATGAACACTGAAGCTTTCTTT; cdr3_aa: CAWSVLMNTEAFF
d_call: TRBD1; j_call: TRBJ1-5; v_call: TRBV7-2; clone_size: few; cdr3_nt: TGTGCCAGCAGCCCCAAGATTACAGGGGGCTATCAGCCCCAGCATTTT; cdr3_aa: CASSPKITGGYQPQHF
d_call: .; j_call: TRBJ1-1; v_call: TRBV11-2; clone_size: .; cdr3_nt: TGTGCCAGCAGCTTTAGGACAGCGATTGAAGCTTTCTTT; cdr3_aa: CASSFRTAIEAFF
d_call: TRBD2; j_call: TRBJ2-1; v_call: TRBV19; clone_size: .; cdr3_nt: TGTGCCAGTAGGGGCGGGAGGAAGAATGAGCAGTTCTTC; cdr3_aa: CASRGGRKNEQFF
d_call: .; j_call: TRBJ2-7; v_call: TRBV5-1; clone_size: .; cdr3_nt: TGCGCCAGCAGCTTTAGAACTCCAAGCTACGAGCAGTACTTC; cdr3_aa: CASSFRTPSYEQYF
d_call: TRBD1; j_call: TRBJ2-7; v_call: TRBV11-3; clone_size: .; cdr3_nt: TGTGCCAGCAGCTTAGGAGGGGGCCACTACGAGCAGTACTTC; cdr3_aa: CASSLGGGHYEQYF
d_call: .; j_call: TRBJ1-1; v_call: TRBV28; clone_size: .; cdr3_nt: TGTGCCAGCAGTTACAGGTTCTACCCAACTGAAGCTTTCTTT; cdr3_aa: CASSYRFYPTEAFF
d_call: .; j_call: TRBJ2-2; v_call: TRBV28; clone_size: few; cdr3_nt: TGTGCCAGCAGTCACAGGGCCTGGAACACCGGGGAGCTGTTTTTT; cdr3_aa: CASSHRAWNTGELFF